This T cell receptor (beta chain) was observed in a study of T cell responses to AZD1222 COVID-19 vaccine (dated by TCRdb to 2020 to 2023). About the study as a whole: A total of 233 trial participants underwent TCR sequencing, of whom 200 to 220 received two doses of AZD1222 and some 25 received two doses of the MenACWY control vaccine. Trial participants were enrolled by age into 18-55, 56-69 and 70-plus year subgroups, with approximately 160, 26 and 62 TCR-sequenced participants respectively. Broad study findings and their caveats: Reportedly, close to half of the unique spike-specific TCRs recognized epitopes lying outside the regions that are mutated in the B.1.351 and B.1.1.7 variants. The 56-69-year group was small, and its depth increase did not reach significance, likely because of low power. Because no samples from the day 14 peak response were available, repertoires could be characterized only after the peak T cell response. Participants were mostly white British and included more females than males, and it was suggested by the authors that clonal diversity may have been underestimated. CD4 TCRs associated with the vaccine covered the entire spike protein, and the dominant responses were in regions 160-218 and 743-854. After two AZD1222 doses, both the breadth and the depth of spike-specific TCRs were significantly higher than at day 0 and than in MenACWY recipients. Only a handful of AZD1222 recipients were SARS-CoV-2 seropositive at baseline, limiting conclusions about previously exposed vaccinees.

Trimming removed 11 bases from V and 2 bases from J; the gene matches leave 12 bases unexplained. Inclusive of the bounding cysteine and phenylalanine, the CDR3 is 15 residues long. Only the CDR3 portion is preserved as DNA: 45 bases, with reading frame beginning at the first base. CDR1 and CDR2 were assigned from the germline V gene as MNHEY and SVGAGI. As regards this clone: No antigen is known for it. Base qualities are not at hand, and no much larger clone is one base apart.

The time point label on this specimen signifies: about 28 days (+/-7) after the second vaccine dose. AZD1222 recipients whose second dose came at about 4 weeks and those whose second dose came at about 12 weeks were combined into one group, since spike-specific TCR depth and breadth did not differ between the two schedules. Vaccinee samples were obtained from the UK trials COV001 and COV002, which included a single-blind randomized controlled phase 2/3 trial of AZD1222 (ChAdOx1 nCoV-19) in healthy adults. For TCRbeta chain sequencing, PBMC samples from trial participants were taken at day 0 and at day 28 after the second dose. The CDR3 regions of human TCRbeta chains were analyzed by immunosequencing. The published analysis was carried out like this. Repertoire TCRs were matched against a reference library of SARS-CoV-2-specific TCRs generated with the MIRA antigen-specificity platform. Breadth meant the fraction of unique TCRs that were SARS-CoV-2-associated, whereas depth meant the fraction of total T cells that were SARS-CoV-2-associated. Using the MIRA data, each spike-specific TCR was mapped to the spike region that the TCR reacts to and placed in a CD4 or CD8 class. Log10-transformed breadth and depth values were compared by one-way ANOVA with Sidak's multiple comparisons tests. Sourced from immuneACCESS, this table was stored by TCRdb with only in-frame sequences that have V and J called. A share of the clones is absent; for the studies checked, an unresolved V gene accounts for under half, and the remainder has no known explanation. V and J calls and clone size follow that table, whereas D and trimming were derived from the DNA. The sample records approximately 110,000 clones, about 92% of which are singletons. Of the sample, 6% to 9% falls within the top ten clones.

This clonotype was sampled from an adult who received the AZD1222 COVID-19 vaccine. The starting material was peripheral blood, obtained 28 days after the second AZD1222 dose. The rearranged chain carries TRBV6-5 and TRBJ2-1, with 7 bases aligning to TRBD2. The CDR3 region reads CAAGAGLEAYNEQFF. The nucleotides are TGTGCCGCCGGCGCAGGACTAGAGGCCTACAATGAGCAGTTCTTC.